Reported below is one T cell receptor (beta chain). This sample stems from a study of blood T cell repertoires in COVID-19. As for the study in general: Researchers got acute and convalescent COVID-19 samples from the United States, Italy and Spain.

The CDR3 covers 16 residues. Profiled with immunoSEQ multiplex PCR; TCRdb holds only in-frame clones, not every one. Of over 400,000 clones detected, 75% to 90% appear once; the ten largest clones hold roughly 1.4%. This TCR was recovered from a woman younger than 45 with active or convalescent COVID-19. The rearrangement links TRBV1 to TRBJ1-2. TRBV1 is classified as a pseudogene. Sequenced input: peripheral blood. The CDR3 loop reads CTSSLPGGGSNYGYTF. In nucleotides, the CDR3 is TGCACCAGCAGCCTCCCCGGCGGGGGGAGTAACTATGGCTACACCTTC.